Presented here are 28 T cell receptor beta chains from one specimen sequenced in a study of molecular identifiers for immune sequencing clone quantification. A single record per CDR3 protein comes from TCRdb applying MiXCR to the PCR reads. The sample has more than 300,000 distinct CDR3 sequences, roughly a fifth seen once. What was sequenced was naive CD8+ T cells from blood, with Jurkat cell RNA spiked in. Indicated subset: FACS-sorted CD8+CD4-CCR7+CD45RA+ naive T cells. These receptors were obtained from a human donor in good health. Some libraries in this study had Jurkat cell RNA spiked in.

About this clonotype: Its ends do not fully match the called genes, so a read error is possible. The rearrangement uses TRBV7-9 and TRBJ2-7; TRBD1 might be the D (6 bases). In germline, CDR1 is SEHNR, CDR2 FQNEAQ (reference sequence). The CDR3 is 16 residues long. The CDR3 protein is CAGSSSLGAHSYEQYF. DNA of the CDR3: TGTGCCGGCAGCTCGAGCCTGGGGGCCCACTCCTACGAGCAGTACTTC.

This clonotype was picked up a small number of times. V and J are TRBV2 and TRBJ2-7; the match to TRBD2 covers 9 bases. Germline V gives CDR1 SNHLY, CDR2 FYNNEI. Trimming cost V 3 bases and J 5 bases; bases outside gene matches: 11. The CDR3 spans 16 residues. The CDR3 DNA reads as TGTGCCAGCAGTGAGGCTAGCGGGGTCCTGGTCCACGAGCAGTACTTC. It yields the protein CASSEASGVLVHEQYF.

In regard to this clonotype: This may stem from a read error, because a much larger clone lies one nucleotide away. This sequence joins TRBV6-6 and TRBJ1-1, with D possibly matching TRBD1 (5 bases). The CDR3 contains 14 residues. The V gene's germline CDR1 is MNHNY and CDR2 SVGAGI (reference sequence). The CDR3 DNA is TGTGCCAGCAGTTACTGGGGACTGAACACTGAAGCTCTCTTT. It translates to CASSYWGLNTEALF.

This clonotype appeared many times. The chain links TRBV19 to TRBJ1-4, with TRBD1 matching 7 bases. V shed 10 bases and J 0 bases; nucleotides not matched to a gene: 17. The germline V gene has CDR1 LNHDA and CDR2 SQIVND (reference sequence). CDR3 length: 18 amino acids. CDR3 nucleotides: TGTGCCACCTCACGGGACAGCGCGTTAGTTGCAACTAATGAAAAACTGTTTTTT. This encodes CATSRDSALVATNEKLFF.

There are many counts of this clonotype. This chain uses TRBV6-1 with TRBJ2-7; 7 bases match TRBD1. Losses at the gene ends were 6 bases for V and 7 bases for J; bases not matched to a gene: 15. The CDR3 runs to 15 residues. The germline gives CDR1 MNHNS, CDR2 SASEGT. The CDR3 spells CASSHWTGGGREQYF. The CDR3 DNA reads as TGTGCCAGCAGCCACTGGACAGGAGGAGGAAGGGAGCAGTACTTC.

This clonotype was recorded many times. This chain links TRBV12-3 or TRBV12-4 with TRBJ2-1; 9 bases are a match to TRBD2. This CDR3 comprises 12 residues. J lost 9 bases, V lost 6 bases, and 3 bases had no gene match. DNA of the CDR3: TGTGCCAGCAGGGGACTAGCTCTTGAGCAGTTCTTC. It encodes CASRGLALEQFF.

V is TRBV10-3 and J is TRBJ2-7, with D hard to call. This CDR3 comprises 14 residues. V gave up 8 bases and J gave up 5 bases, with 19 bases separating them. Germline loops: CDR1 ENHRY, CDR2 SYGVKD. The CDR3 DNA reads as TGTGCCATCGGTGCTATGGATCTTTCACACGAGCAGTACTTC. Its protein is CAIGAMDLSHEQYF.

This clonotype has ten or more counts. This chain joins TRBV6-5 and TRBJ2-3; a possible D gene is TRBD1 (6 bases). CDR3 length equals 16 residues. Germline V gives CDR1 MNHEY, CDR2 SVGAGI. With 7 bases removed from V and 0 bases from J, the gap between germline ends came to 17 bases. The CDR3 DNA reads as TGTGCCAGCAACCCAGGAACAGGGCCTAGCACAGATACGCAGTATTTT. Translation: CASNPGTGPSTDTQYF.

This clonotype was counted at least ten times. The chain has TRBV7-3 and TRBJ2-1; a weak D match, TRBD1 (5 bases). Trimming pared 5 bases from V and 8 bases from J, leaving 19 bases between. From germline, CDR1 is SGHTA and CDR2 FQGTGA. The CDR3 sequence is 15 residues long. Written as DNA, the CDR3 is TGTGCCAGCAGCCCCCTCGGGCAGGGATTGCATGAGCAGTTCTTC. Its protein is CASSPLGQGLHEQFF.

In this sample, this clonotype turned up once. A much bigger clone sits one base away, suggesting this may be a read error. The chain has TRBV7-9 and TRBJ2-5; the D gene could be TRBD1 or TRBD2 (6 bases each). V was shortened by 5 bases and J by 3 bases, with 10 bases between the two germline ends. The CDR3 loop spans 13 amino acids. Per the germline V gene, CDR1 is SEHNR and CDR2 is FQNEAQ (reference sequence). DNA for the CDR3: TGTGCCAGCAGCCCGGAGGGGGAAGAGACCCAGTACTTC. Amino acid sequence: CASSPEGEETQYF. Drawing the rest from reference TRBV7-9 and TRBJ2-5, the complete variable domain is DTGVSQNPRHKITKRGQNVTFRCDPISEHNRLYWYRQTLGQGPEFLTYFQNEAQLEKSRLLSDRFSAERPKGSFSTLEIQRTEQGDSAMYLCASSPEGEETQYFGPGTRLLVL.

Points on this clonotype: This sequence may be a read error, since a much larger clone differs from it by one base. The gene calls are TRBV18 and TRBJ1-1; TRBD1 agrees at 8 bases. The germline V gene has CDR1 KGHSH and CDR2 LQKENI. There are 16 residues in the CDR3. The CDR3 spells CAGSPPGQDLNTEAFF. The CDR3 DNA sequence: TGTGCCGGCTCACCTCCGGGACAGGACTTGAACACTGAAGCTTTCTTT.

For this clonotype: With a much larger clone just one base away, this may be a read error. The gene calls are TRBV5-6 and TRBJ2-7; D may be TRBD1 (6 bases). The CDR3 sequence is 13 residues long. The V gene's germline CDR1 is SGHDT and CDR2 YYEEEE. Trimming removed 0 bases from V and 7 bases from J, with 11 bases in between. CDR3 nucleotides: TGTGCCAGCAGCTTGGGCAGGGGTCGGGAGCAGTACTTC. It specifies CASSLGRGREQYF. Together with reference TRBV5-6 and TRBJ2-7, the CDR3 gives the full variable domain: DAGVTQSPTHLIKTRGQQVTLRCSPKSGHDTVSWYQQALGQGPQFIFQYYEEEERQRGNFPDRFSGHQFPNYSSELNVNALLLGDSALYLCASSLGRGREQYFGPGTRLTVT.

In its sample, this clonotype was seen many times. This rearrangement joins TRBV7-9 to TRBJ2-3; D call uncertain. The length of the CDR3 is 14 residues. Trimming pared 5 bases from V and 2 bases from J, leaving 11 bases between. The germline gives CDR1 SEHNR, CDR2 FQNEAQ (reference sequence). Here the CDR3 reads CASSTRTPTDTQYF. CDR3 nucleotides: TGTGCCAGCAGCACCAGGACCCCCACAGATACGCAGTATTTT.

This clonotype was observed many times. CDR3 sequence: CSARNLGQVVTEAFF. The CDR3 nucleotides read TGCAGTGCTAGAAATTTAGGACAGGTAGTCACTGAAGCTTTCTTT. The rearrangement joins TRBV20-1 to TRBJ1-1, with 7 bases identical to TRBD1. Germline V gene sequence: CDR1 DFQATT, CDR2 SNEGSKA (reference sequence). This CDR3 contains 15 residues. V trimming: 2 bases; J trimming: 4 bases; junction bases outside the gene matches: 10.

In its sample, this clonotype was seen a few times. One end of the junction is discordant with germline, which a read error may explain. The chain joins TRBV7-7 to TRBJ2-5; TRBD2 matches at 7 bases. Germline CDR1 is SSHAT and CDR2 is FNYEAQ (reference sequence). The CDR3 has 13 residues. The CDR3 DNA reads as TGTGCTAGCAGCGGGACCCTTTGGGAGACCCAGTACTTC. Translation gives CASSGTLWETQYF.

CDR3 loop: CASSFQPGFPGTDTQYF. The CDR3 DNA reads as TGTGCCAGCAGCTTCCAACCGGGCTTCCCCGGCACAGATACGCAGTATTTT. V gene TRBV7-9 combines with J gene TRBJ2-3, with D hard to call. Germline V gene data show CDR1 as SEHNR and CDR2 as FQNEAQ (reference sequence). This CDR3 comprises 17 residues. Trimming shortened V by 3 bases and J by 1 base, and 17 bases separated the two germline ends.

As for this clonotype: It may be a read error: a sequence one base away is much more abundant. V and J are TRBV9 and TRBJ1-1; tentative D call: TRBD1 (6 bases). The CDR3 sequence is 15 residues long. Per the germline V gene, CDR1 is SGDLS and CDR2 is YYNGEE. The chain's CDR3 is CASSEEGVLGTGAFF. CDR3 sequence (DNA): TGTGCCAGCAGCGAGGAGGGGGTTCTTGGGACTGGAGCTTTCTTT. The variable domain in full, completed from reference TRBV9 and TRBJ1-1, reads DSGVTQTPKHLITATGQRVTLRCSPRSGDLSVYWYQQSLDQGLQFLIQYYNGEERAKGNILERFSAQQFPDLHSELNLSSLELGDSALYFCASSEEGVLGTGAFFGQGTRLTVV.

This clonotype came up many times. J is TRBJ2-7 and V is TRBV29-1, with 8 bases fitting TRBD1. Unmatched junction bases numbered 2, after V lost 2 bases and J lost 5 bases. Germline V gives CDR1 SQVTM, CDR2 ANQGSEA. The CDR3 length is 12 residues. The CDR3 protein is CSVESQGDEQYF. CDR3 DNA: TGCAGCGTTGAATCACAGGGGGACGAGCAGTACTTC.

To note about this clonotype: This sequence may be a read error, since a much larger clone differs from it by one base. The chain couples TRBV5-6 to TRBJ1-5, with 7 bases that match TRBD1. Per germline, CDR1 SGHDT and CDR2 YYEEEE. This CDR3 has 12 amino acids. Trimming removed 0 bases from V and 16 bases from J; junction bases left unmatched: 7. CDR3 in amino acids: CASSLGQGVVHF. As DNA, the CDR3 is TGTGCCAGCAGCTTGGGACAGGGTGTCGTTCATTTT. The full variable domain, in which reference TRBV5-6 and TRBJ1-5 provide the parts outside the CDR3, is DAGVTQSPTHLIKTRGQQVTLRCSPKSGHDTVSWYQQALGQGPQFIFQYYEEEERQRGNFPDRFSGHQFPNYSSELNVNALLLGDSALYLCASSLGQGVVHFGDGTRLSIL.

The sample holds many counts of this clonotype. The chain carries TRBV4-1 and TRBJ1-1; 8 nucleotides agree with TRBD1. This CDR3 is built from 15 residues. Germline CDR1 MGHRA, CDR2 YSYEKL. The J segment lost 4 bases and the V segment lost 1 base, leaving 5 bases of the junction unmatched. DNA for the CDR3: TGCGCCAGCAGCCAAGCGTTGACAGGGGCCACTGAAGCTTTCTTT. This gives the protein CASSQALTGATEAFF.

The chain couples TRBV12-3 or TRBV12-4 to TRBJ2-2; 12 bases fit TRBD2. Unmatched junction bases numbered 8, after V lost 5 bases and J lost 7 bases. This CDR3 is built from 16 residues. In nucleotides, the CDR3 is TGTGCCAGCAGTGTCCTAGCGGGAGGGCCGTACGGGGAGCTGTTTTTT. Translated, it gives CASSVLAGGPYGELFF.

Note on this clonotype: A much larger clone sits a single nucleotide away, making a read error possible. V is TRBV6-6 and J is TRBJ1-1; D may be TRBD1 (6 bases). Looked up from germline, CDR1 is MNHNY and CDR2 is SVGAGI (reference sequence). V lost 6 bases to trimming and J lost 5 bases, with 13 bases between them. The CDR3 consists of 13 residues. The chain's CDR3 is CASRGGGKTEAFF. The CDR3 DNA is TGTGCCAGCAGAGGAGGGGGTAAAACTGAAGCTTTCTTT.

For the CDR3, the DNA is TGTGCCAGCAGCTTAGCAACCGACTACAATGAAAAACTGTTTTTT. Translation: CASSLATDYNEKLFF. The V call is TRBV7-9, the J call TRBJ1-4, with no clear D. The CDR3 spans 15 residues. CDR1 and CDR2 from the germline V gene are SEHNR and FQNEAQ (reference sequence). Between the trimmed V and J ends, which lost 0 bases and 5 bases, there was a span of 10 bases.

This chain connects TRBV6-5 to TRBJ2-2; D perhaps matches TRBD1 (6 bases). The CDR3 contains 15 residues. V lost 1 base and J 1 base, leaving 7 bases between the germline ends. CDR1 is MNHEY and CDR2 is SVGAGI in the germline V gene. The CDR3 loop reads CASSYLTGNTGELFF. In DNA form, the CDR3 reads TGTGCCAGCAGTTACTTGACAGGGAACACCGGGGAGCTGTTTTTT.

The CDR3 DNA is TGCGCCAGCAGCCACGGACAGGGGAGCTCCTACGAGCAGTACTTC. Its translation is CASSHGQGSSYEQYF. V is TRBV4-3 and J is TRBJ2-7; 9 bases align to TRBD1. The J segment lost 0 bases and the V segment lost 3 bases, leaving 3 bases of the junction unmatched. CDR3 length: 15 residues. The germline V gene has CDR1 LGHNA and CDR2 YSLEER.

The gene calls are TRBV7-9 and TRBJ2-7; 7 bases match TRBD1. Germline lookup yields CDR1 SEHNR and CDR2 FQNEAQ (reference sequence). Losses at the gene ends were 0 bases for V and 6 bases for J; bases not matched to a gene: 5. This CDR3 is 14 amino acids long. The CDR3 nucleotides read TGTGCCAGCAGCTTAGCGCTGGCAGGGGGCGAGCAGTACTTC. Translated, it gives CASSLALAGGEQYF.

This clonotype was counted between two and nine times. This chain uses TRBV5-1 with TRBJ2-3; 12 nucleotides line up with TRBD2. Germline assignment: CDR1 SGHRS and CDR2 YFSETQ. V lost 3 bases to trimming and J lost 3 bases; unmatched junction nucleotides: 8. This CDR3 has 17 amino acids. The CDR3 reads CASSWNLAGGPTDTQYF. The CDR3 DNA reads TGCGCCAGCAGCTGGAACCTAGCGGGAGGGCCGACAGATACGCAGTATTTT.

Note on this clonotype: A much more abundant neighbour one base away suggests this may be a read error. The rearrangement links TRBV7-6 to TRBJ2-3, with a possible D match to TRBD1 (6 bases). The CDR3 totals 17 residues. The V gene's germline CDR1 is SGHVS and CDR2 FNYEAQ. CDR3 DNA sequence: TGTGCCAGCAGCTTAGGTCTTTGGGGCGAATCGACAGGTACGCAGTATTTT. This codes for CASSLGLWGESTGTQYF.